The next 14 T cell receptor beta chains were all read from a single sample in a study. TCRdb itself ran the RT-PCR reads through MiXCR, one entry per CDR3 protein. This table holds about 680,000 distinct CDR3 sequences, approximately 15% found once. The sequenced material came from memory CD4+ T cells from blood. All receptors come from a female donor in good health, serving as a healthy control.

The genes are TRBV29-1 and TRBJ1-2, with D perhaps TRBD1 (5 bases). The CDR3 is 13 amino acids. Germline CDR1 reads SQVTM; CDR2 reads ANQGSEA. Deletions cut 7 bases from V and 4 bases from J, with 16 bases between. The CDR3 is CSASDSDTYGYTF. The CDR3 coding sequence is TGCAGCGCTTCGGATTCGGACACCTATGGCTACACCTTC.

This clonotype turned up a few times. V usage is TRBV6-6 and J usage is TRBJ1-2; perhaps TRBD1 as D (6 bases). V dropped 6 bases and J dropped 13 bases, with 18 bases sitting between them. The CDR3 contains 12 residues. Germline lookup yields CDR1 MNHNY and CDR2 SVGAGI (reference sequence). In DNA form, the CDR3 reads TGTGCCAGCAGGGGGACACCGGAGTTCTGCACCTTC. This translates into CASRGTPEFCTF.

This clonotype was detected ten times or more. The chain couples TRBV4-3 to TRBJ1-1; 8 bases are a match to TRBD1. CDR3 length: 16 residues. Losses at the gene ends were 0 bases for V and 5 bases for J; bases not matched to a gene: 8. The germline V gene has CDR1 LGHNA and CDR2 YSLEER. The CDR3 nucleotides read TGCGCCAGCAGCCAAGAATCAACAGGGGGTGGGACTGAAGCTTTCTTT. Protein product: CASSQESTGGGTEAFF.

In its sample, this clonotype was seen many times. The J gene is TRBJ1-1, the V gene TRBV5-1; D perhaps matches TRBD1 (5 bases). The CDR3 runs to 14 residues. The V and J ends lost 4 bases and 0 bases respectively, with 10 bases between them. Looked up from germline, CDR1 is SGHRS and CDR2 is YFSETQ. The CDR3 loop reads CASSPQDMNTEAFF. Here the CDR3 DNA reads TGCGCCAGCAGCCCACAGGATATGAACACTGAAGCTTTCTTT. The whole variable domain, filled in from reference TRBV5-1 and TRBJ1-1, reads KAGVTQTPRYLIKTRGQQVTLSCSPISGHRSVSWYQQTPGQGLQFLFEYFSETQRNKGNFPGRFSGRQFSNSRSEMNVSTLELGDSALYLCASSPQDMNTEAFFGQGTRLTVV.

Concerning this clonotype itself: Given a much more abundant clone one base away, this may be a read error. This chain links TRBV13 with TRBJ2-7; no reliable D call. Trimming took off 6 bases at V and 4 bases at J, with 10 bases between the two ends. CDR1 and CDR2 (germline): PRHDT, FYEKMQ (reference sequence). This CDR3 is built from 12 residues. CDR3 bases: TGTGCCAGCAGTTTCGACGGGTACGAGCAGTACTTC. It yields the protein CASSFDGYEQYF.

The J gene is TRBJ1-1, the V gene TRBV7-2; weak D call: TRBD1 (6 bases). The CDR3 has 15 residues. Germline V gene lookup returns CDR1 SGHTA and CDR2 FQGNSA. V dropped 1 base and J dropped 5 bases, with 14 bases sitting between them. The CDR3 nucleotides read TGTGCCAGCAGCTTAGATGCGGGGGGCCGTACTGAAGCTTTCTTT. It encodes CASSLDAGGRTEAFF.

This chain joins TRBV28 and TRBJ1-5; TRBD1 matches at 9 bases. The germline V gene has CDR1 MDHEN and CDR2 SYDVKM. CDR3 length equals 16 residues. Trimming took 4 bases from V and 5 from J; bases not matched to a gene: 9. The CDR3 DNA is TGTGCCAGCAGTTCACCCTCGGGACAGGGCGATCAGCCCCAGCATTTT. Residues: CASSSPSGQGDQPQHF.

This clonotype was detected ten times or more. V gene TRBV20-1 combines with J gene TRBJ1-2; D gene uncertain. Germline V gene sequence: CDR1 DFQATT, CDR2 SNEGSKA (reference sequence). Trimming took off 5 bases at V and 6 bases at J, with 10 bases between the two ends. The CDR3 runs 11 residues. In DNA, the CDR3 is TGCAGTGCTGCGGGAAGTGATGGCTACACCTTC. It is translated as CSAAGSDGYTF.

There are a few counts of this clonotype. The chain is built from TRBV27 and TRBJ1-1; D gene unclear. Germline loops: CDR1 MNHEY, CDR2 SMNVEV (reference sequence). The CDR3 is 14 amino acids. V lost 1 base and J lost 4, with 10 bases in between. CDR3: CASSLYREFTEAFF. CDR3 DNA sequence: TGTGCCAGCAGTTTATACCGGGAGTTCACTGAAGCTTTCTTT.

This clonotype has ten or more counts. This chain links TRBV6-6 with TRBJ1-6; TRBD1 matches at 12 bases. The CDR3 is 15 amino acids. CDR1 MNHNY and CDR2 SVGAGI come from the germline V gene (reference sequence). J was trimmed by 8 bases and V by 8 bases; bases with no gene match: 7. CDR3 region: CASLGTGGLDSPLHF. CDR3 coding DNA: TGTGCCAGCCTCGGGACAGGGGGCCTCGATTCACCCCTCCACTTT.

This chain links TRBV18 with TRBJ2-7, with TRBD1 matching over 10 bases. CDR3 size: 15 residues. Germline lookup yields CDR1 KGHSH and CDR2 LQKENI. The V gene end was trimmed by 3 bases and the J gene end by 0 bases; junction bases not matched to a gene: 2. CDR3 loop: CASSPTGGLSYEQYF. CDR3 DNA: TGTGCCAGCTCACCGACAGGGGGCCTCTCCTACGAGCAGTACTTC.

This clonotype was found many times. The CDR3 region has the DNA TGCAGTGCTAGAGTGGTTAGCGGGGGAGATGAGCAGTTCTTC. The encoded protein is CSARVVSGGDEQFF. The J gene is TRBJ2-1, the V gene TRBV20-1, with TRBD2 matching over 9 bases. Trimming removed 1 base from V and 8 bases from J; junction bases left unmatched: 6. Germline-derived CDR1 and CDR2 are DFQATT and SNEGSKA (reference sequence). This CDR3 is built from 14 residues.

The chain recombines TRBV7-2 with TRBJ2-7; 9 positions agree with TRBD1. Germline CDR1 is SGHTA and CDR2 is FQGNSA. The junction had 5 bases not matched to a gene; V was cut back by 5 bases and J by 3 bases. The CDR3 length is 14 residues. CDR3 bases: TGTGCCAGCAGCGGACAGGGGTTCAGCTACGAGCAGTACTTC. Translation gives CASSGQGFSYEQYF.

This clonotype came up many times. In nucleotides, the CDR3 is TGTGCCAGCAGCGTAGACAGGGGAGGAGGCTACACCTTC. Encoded protein: CASSVDRGGGYTF. The gene calls are TRBV7-2 and TRBJ1-2, with 8 bases that match TRBD1. Trimming removed 5 bases from V and 8 bases from J; junction bases left unmatched: 7. CDR3 size: 13 residues. Germline V gives CDR1 SGHTA, CDR2 FQGNSA.